Listed below are T cell receptor beta chains from one sample, sequenced in a study of breast tumors, draining lymph nodes, adjacent tissues. MiXCR, applied by TCRdb to the multiplex PCR reads, yields one record per CDR3 protein. Of about 120,000 distinct CDR3 sequences in the sample, just under 20% were seen once. The sequencing sample was made of axillary lymph node tissue. These receptors came from a female donor with breast cancer. Some clones in this sample may be carry-over from other donors' samples. Both conserved end residues are part of each CDR3. D genes are given only for firm matches. Some rows have no size entry. The others give once, few or many, or a class for an expanded clone.

CDR3 length: 14; D gene: TRBD1; J gene: TRBJ2-7; clone size: many; V gene: TRBV6-1; CDR3 protein: CASGTRDRGYEQYF; CDR3 DNA: TGTGCCAGCGGCACCCGGGACAGGGGTTACGAGCAGTACTTC
CDR3 length: 14; D gene: TRBD1; J gene: TRBJ2-1; clone size: many; V gene: TRBV20-1; CDR3 protein: CSARTDRAADEQFF; CDR3 DNA: TGCAGTGCTAGGACAGACAGGGCGGCGGATGAGCAGTTCTTC
CDR3 length: 11; D gene: -; J gene: TRBJ2-4; clone size: few; V gene: TRBV5-8; CDR3 protein: CASSLGDIQYF; CDR3 DNA: TGTGCCAGCAGCTTGGGGGACATTCAGTACTTC
CDR3 length: 13; D gene: -; J gene: TRBJ2-5; clone size: -; V gene: TRBV3-1; CDR3 protein: CASSQAQGETQYF; CDR3 DNA: TGTGCCAGCAGCCAAGCCCAGGGGGAGACCCAGTACTTC
CDR3 length: 13; D gene: TRBD1; J gene: TRBJ2-7; clone size: many; V gene: TRBV10-2; CDR3 protein: CASREGTGVEQYF; CDR3 DNA: TGCGCCAGCAGAGAAGGGACAGGGGTCGAGCAGTACTTC
CDR3 length: 17; D gene: -; J gene: TRBJ2-5; clone size: few; V gene: TRBV6-6; CDR3 protein: CASSYPLGGGGQETQYF; CDR3 DNA: TGTGCCAGCAGTTACCCCCTAGGGGGGGGGGGACAAGAGACCCAGTACTTC
CDR3 length: 16; D gene: -; J gene: TRBJ2-1; clone size: many; V gene: TRBV10-3; CDR3 protein: CAISEPRGGPRVEQFF; CDR3 DNA: TGTGCCATCAGTGAGCCTAGGGGGGGGCCAAGGGTCGAGCAGTTCTTC
CDR3 length: 15; D gene: -; J gene: TRBJ2-3; clone size: many; V gene: TRBV7-9; CDR3 protein: CASSSSYGVGDTQYF; CDR3 DNA: TGTGCCAGCAGCTCCTCCTATGGGGTAGGAGATACGCAGTATTTT
CDR3 length: 16; D gene: TRBD1; J gene: TRBJ1-6; clone size: many; V gene: TRBV9; CDR3 protein: CASSGDRGLGNSPLHF; CDR3 DNA: TGTGCCAGCAGCGGAGACAGGGGGTTGGGCAATTCACCCCTCCACTTT
CDR3 length: 16; D gene: -; J gene: TRBJ2-2; clone size: -; V gene: TRBV5-4; CDR3 protein: CASSLLTGANTGELFF; CDR3 DNA: TGTGCCAGCAGCCTCCTGACGGGGGCGAACACCGGGGAGCTGTTTTTT
CDR3 length: 13; D gene: -; J gene: TRBJ2-3; clone size: many; V gene: TRBV7-2; CDR3 protein: CASCLASTDTQYF; CDR3 DNA: TGTGCCAGCTGTCTAGCGTCGACAGATACGCAGTATTTT
CDR3 length: 13; D gene: TRBD1; J gene: TRBJ2-7; clone size: many; V gene: TRBV30; CDR3 protein: CAWSAGGSYEQYF; CDR3 DNA: TGTGCCTGGAGTGCAGGGGGCTCCTACGAGCAGTACTTC
CDR3 length: 14; D gene: -; J gene: TRBJ1-5; clone size: -; V gene: TRBV6-2/TRBV6-3; CDR3 protein: CASSYAQLNQPQHF; CDR3 DNA: TGTGCCAGCAGTTACGCACAGCTCAATCAGCCCCAGCATTTT
CDR3 length: 15; D gene: -; J gene: TRBJ2-3; clone size: many; V gene: TRBV4-1; CDR3 protein: CASTRMGLGTDTQYF; CDR3 DNA: TGCGCCAGCACTAGGATGGGGCTAGGAACAGATACGCAGTATTTT
CDR3 length: 14; D gene: -; J gene: TRBJ1-5; clone size: many; V gene: TRBV20-1; CDR3 protein: CSARIGSSNQPQHF; CDR3 DNA: TGCAGTGCTAGAATCGGGAGTAGCAATCAGCCCCAGCATTTT
CDR3 length: 14; D gene: TRBD1; J gene: TRBJ2-7; clone size: many; V gene: TRBV30; CDR3 protein: CAWGAGGITYEQYF; CDR3 DNA: TGTGCCTGGGGGGCAGGGGGCATAACCTACGAGCAGTACTTC
CDR3 length: 15; D gene: TRBD1; J gene: TRBJ1-2; clone size: few; V gene: TRBV18; CDR3 protein: CASSPPMTGGYGYTF; CDR3 DNA: TGTGCCAGCTCACCACCTATGACAGGGGGCTATGGCTACACCTTC
CDR3 length: 14; D gene: -; J gene: TRBJ2-7; clone size: many; V gene: TRBV27; CDR3 protein: CASSPTRNNYEQYF; CDR3 DNA: TGTGCCAGCAGTCCCACCCGCAACAACTACGAGCAGTACTTC
CDR3 length: 13; D gene: -; J gene: TRBJ2-5; clone size: many; V gene: TRBV10-2; CDR3 protein: CASRSASQETQYF; CDR3 DNA: TGCGCCAGCCGGAGCGCTAGCCAAGAGACCCAGTACTTT
CDR3 length: 14; D gene: -; J gene: TRBJ2-5; clone size: -; V gene: TRBV30; CDR3 protein: CAWTLWTYQETQYF; CDR3 DNA: TGTGCCTGGACTCTCTGGACATACCAAGAGACCCAGTACTTC
CDR3 length: 12; D gene: -; J gene: TRBJ2-5; clone size: many; V gene: TRBV5-1; CDR3 protein: CAKRQVQETQYF; CDR3 DNA: TGCGCCAAAAGACAGGTCCAAGAGACCCAGTACTTC
CDR3 length: 16; D gene: TRBD2; J gene: TRBJ2-1; clone size: -; V gene: TRBV7-2; CDR3 protein: CASSSGTSGSGDEQFF; CDR3 DNA: TGTGCCAGCAGCTCGGGGACTAGCGGGAGCGGGGATGAGCAGTTCTTC
CDR3 length: 14; D gene: TRBD2; J gene: TRBJ2-1; clone size: many; V gene: TRBV4-1; CDR3 protein: CASSQGGGKDEQFF; CDR3 DNA: TGCGCCAGCAGCCAAGGCGGGGGTAAGGATGAGCAGTTCTTC
CDR3 length: 17; D gene: -; J gene: TRBJ1-4; clone size: many; V gene: TRBV19; CDR3 protein: CASSIGGDSSGNEKLFF; CDR3 DNA: TGTGCCAGTAGTATTGGTGGGGATAGCTCCGGTAATGAAAAACTGTTTTTT
CDR3 length: 17; D gene: TRBD1; J gene: TRBJ1-5; clone size: -; V gene: TRBV20-1; CDR3 protein: CSASPQGVLDSNQPQHF; CDR3 DNA: TGCAGTGCTAGTCCGCAGGGGGTATTAGATAGCAATCAGCCCCAGCATTTT
CDR3 length: 13; D gene: TRBD2; J gene: TRBJ2-7; clone size: few; V gene: TRBV5-1; CDR3 protein: CASSLASGYERYF; CDR3 DNA: TGCGCCAGCAGCTTGGCTAGCGGCTACGAGCGGTACTTC
CDR3 length: 13; D gene: -; J gene: TRBJ1-2; clone size: -; V gene: TRBV28; CDR3 protein: CASSSLKNNGYTF; CDR3 DNA: TGTGCCAGCAGCTCACTCAAAAATAACGGCTACACCTTC
CDR3 length: 16; D gene: TRBD2; J gene: TRBJ2-5; clone size: many; V gene: TRBV11-2; CDR3 protein: CASSLVGTSGQETQYF; CDR3 DNA: TGTGCCAGCAGCTTAGTCGGGACTAGCGGCCAAGAGACCCAGTACTTC
CDR3 length: 15; D gene: TRBD1; J gene: TRBJ1-2; clone size: -; V gene: TRBV24-1; CDR3 protein: CATSDPGQASYGYTF; CDR3 DNA: TGTGCCACCAGTGACCCGGGACAGGCGAGCTATGGCTACACCTTC
CDR3 length: 14; D gene: TRBD1; J gene: TRBJ1-1; clone size: once; V gene: TRBV6-4; CDR3 protein: CASSPGQGNTEAFF; CDR3 DNA: TGTGCCAGCAGTCCGGGACAGGGGAACACTGAAGCTTTCTTT
CDR3 length: 14; D gene: -; J gene: TRBJ2-2; clone size: -; V gene: TRBV28; CDR3 protein: CASSLIGVTGELFF; CDR3 DNA: TGTGCCAGCAGTTTGATAGGGGTAACCGGGGAGCTGTTTTTT
CDR3 length: 12; D gene: -; J gene: TRBJ2-1; clone size: -; V gene: TRBV12-3/TRBV12-4; CDR3 protein: CAGSPTSNEQFF; CDR3 DNA: TGTGCCGGCAGTCCCACCAGCAATGAGCAGTTCTTC
CDR3 length: 13; D gene: TRBD2; J gene: TRBJ2-3; clone size: many; V gene: TRBV19; CDR3 protein: CASSLGTSATQYF; CDR3 DNA: TGTGCCAGTAGTCTCGGGACTAGCGCCACGCAGTATTTT
CDR3 length: 14; D gene: -; J gene: TRBJ2-7; clone size: many; V gene: TRBV30; CDR3 protein: CAWSIGFYSYEQYF; CDR3 DNA: TGTGCCTGGAGTATTGGTTTCTACTCCTACGAGCAGTACTTC
CDR3 length: 14; D gene: TRBD1; J gene: TRBJ2-1; clone size: many; V gene: TRBV28; CDR3 protein: CASSPGRGPNEQFF; CDR3 DNA: TGTGCCAGCAGCCCTGGCAGGGGGCCCAATGAGCAGTTCTTC
CDR3 length: 16; D gene: TRBD1; J gene: TRBJ1-2; clone size: many; V gene: TRBV7-9; CDR3 protein: CASSLAQTGHRSGYTF; CDR3 DNA: TGTGCCAGCAGCTTAGCCCAGACAGGGCATCGTAGTGGCTACACCTTC
CDR3 length: 15; D gene: TRBD1; J gene: TRBJ1-4; clone size: many; V gene: TRBV5-6; CDR3 protein: CASRSDRERNEKLFF; CDR3 DNA: TGTGCCAGCAGGTCTGACAGGGAGAGAAATGAAAAACTGTTTTTT
CDR3 length: 13; D gene: -; J gene: TRBJ2-7; clone size: many; V gene: TRBV15; CDR3 protein: CATSRAQGYEQYF; CDR3 DNA: TGTGCCACCAGCAGAGCGCAGGGCTACGAGCAGTACTTC
CDR3 length: 15; D gene: TRBD1; J gene: TRBJ2-3; clone size: many; V gene: TRBV7-2; CDR3 protein: CASSSRTGHTDTQYF; CDR3 DNA: TGTGCCAGCAGCTCCAGGACAGGGCACACAGATACGCAGTATTTT
CDR3 length: 16; D gene: -; J gene: TRBJ2-6; clone size: many; V gene: TRBV25-1; CDR3 protein: CASSDSRASGANVLTF; CDR3 DNA: TGTGCCAGCAGTGATTCGAGGGCCTCTGGGGCCAACGTCCTGACTTTC
CDR3 length: 15; D gene: -; J gene: TRBJ1-6; clone size: many; V gene: TRBV27; CDR3 protein: CASSFDRRGNSPLHF; CDR3 DNA: TGTGCCAGCAGTTTCGACAGGAGGGGAAATTCACCCCTCCACTTT
CDR3 length: 16; D gene: -; J gene: TRBJ2-5; clone size: many; V gene: TRBV5-1; CDR3 protein: CASSLRLGGPQETQYF; CDR3 DNA: TGCGCCAGCAGCTTGAGGTTAGGGGGTCCCCAAGAGACCCAGTACTTC
CDR3 length: 16; D gene: TRBD1; J gene: TRBJ1-6; clone size: many; V gene: TRBV6-1; CDR3 protein: CASREYGQGNNSPLHF; CDR3 DNA: TGTGCCAGCAGGGAGTACGGACAGGGAAATAATTCACCCCTCCACTTT
CDR3 length: 12; D gene: -; J gene: TRBJ2-3; clone size: many; V gene: TRBV5-1; CDR3 protein: CASSPGLNTQYF; CDR3 DNA: TGCGCCAGCAGCCCAGGACTGAATACGCAGTATTTT
CDR3 length: 15; D gene: -; J gene: TRBJ1-1; clone size: -; V gene: TRBV5-4; CDR3 protein: CASSPEGYWNTEAFF; CDR3 DNA: TGTGCCAGCAGTCCCGAGGGGTACTGGAACACTGAAGCTTTCTTT
CDR3 length: 13; D gene: -; J gene: TRBJ1-6; clone size: many; V gene: TRBV6-6; CDR3 protein: CATGSGGNSPLHF; CDR3 DNA: TGTGCCACCGGTTCTGGGGGGAATTCACCCCTCCACTTT
CDR3 length: 14; D gene: -; J gene: TRBJ1-2; clone size: many; V gene: TRBV20-1; CDR3 protein: CSARLSTGFDGYTF; CDR3 DNA: TGCAGTGCTAGGTTGTCAACAGGGTTTGATGGCTACACCTTC
CDR3 length: 13; D gene: -; J gene: TRBJ1-1; clone size: -; V gene: TRBV12-3/TRBV12-4; CDR3 protein: CASSFSRTWRAFF; CDR3 DNA: TGTGCCAGCAGTTTTTCAAGGACTTGGAGAGCTTTCTTT
CDR3 length: 16; D gene: -; J gene: TRBJ1-1; clone size: -; V gene: TRBV20-1; CDR3 protein: CSARDLARVGGTEAFF; CDR3 DNA: TGCAGTGCTAGAGATCTAGCCAGGGTAGGGGGAACTGAAGCTTTCTTT
CDR3 length: 14; D gene: TRBD2; J gene: TRBJ2-5; clone size: -; V gene: TRBV10-3; CDR3 protein: CAISERAAGGTQYF; CDR3 DNA: TGTGCCATCAGTGAACGTGCGGCGGGGGGGACCCAGTACTTC
CDR3 length: 15; D gene: -; J gene: TRBJ2-7; clone size: many; V gene: TRBV6-1; CDR3 protein: CASSEGQGSSYEQYF; CDR3 DNA: TGTGCCAGCAGTGAGGGACAAGGTAGCTCCTACGAGCAGTACTTC
CDR3 length: 15; D gene: -; J gene: TRBJ1-3; clone size: many; V gene: TRBV20-1; CDR3 protein: CSATSRGAGGNTIYF; CDR3 DNA: TGCAGTGCTACCTCGCGAGGGGCGGGTGGAAACACCATATATTTT
CDR3 length: 11; D gene: TRBD1; J gene: TRBJ1-5; clone size: many; V gene: TRBV20-1; CDR3 protein: CSAPVRDREYF; CDR3 DNA: TGCAGTGCTCCGGTGAGAGACAGGGAATATTTT
CDR3 length: 13; D gene: -; J gene: TRBJ2-1; clone size: -; V gene: TRBV5-6; CDR3 protein: CASSSKSENEQFF; CDR3 DNA: TGTGCCAGCAGCTCGAAATCTGAAAATGAGCAGTTCTTC
CDR3 length: 14; D gene: TRBD2; J gene: TRBJ2-7; clone size: many; V gene: TRBV6-5; CDR3 protein: CASRSSGIGYEQYF; CDR3 DNA: TGTGCCAGCAGATCTAGCGGGATTGGCTACGAGCAGTACTTC
CDR3 length: 12; D gene: TRBD1; J gene: TRBJ1-2; clone size: -; V gene: TRBV5-1; CDR3 protein: CASSYGQGDYTF; CDR3 DNA: TGCGCCAGCAGCTACGGCCAGGGGGACTACACCTTC
CDR3 length: 14; D gene: -; J gene: TRBJ2-1; clone size: many; V gene: TRBV29-1; CDR3 protein: CSVGGGGDEDEQFF; CDR3 DNA: TGCAGCGTCGGAGGGGGTGGGGATGAGGATGAGCAGTTCTTC
CDR3 length: 15; D gene: -; J gene: TRBJ1-6; clone size: many; V gene: TRBV7-9; CDR3 protein: CASSLATGVDSPLHF; CDR3 DNA: TGTGCCAGCAGCTTAGCTACAGGAGTTGATTCACCCCTCCACTTT
CDR3 length: 17; D gene: TRBD2; J gene: TRBJ2-2; clone size: many; V gene: TRBV20-1; CDR3 protein: CSAISTSGGPNTGELFF; CDR3 DNA: TGCAGTGCTATATCGACTAGCGGGGGACCGAACACCGGGGAGCTGTTTTTT